These T cell receptor beta chains were read from a single sample in a study of blood T cell repertoires in COVID-19. Libraries were prepared by immunoSEQ multiplex PCR; TCRdb keeps only in-frame clonotypes and omits some of them. There are fewer than 300,000 clones in the sample; 70% to 90% occur only once, and about 6% lies in the top ten. The specimen was peripheral blood. The source is a woman in her forties or fifties with COVID-19, enrolled during active disease. Both conserved end residues are part of each CDR3. D genes are given only for firm matches. Clone size, where shown, is once, few, many, or a class for clones that have expanded.

clone_size,v_call,j_call,d_call,cdr3_nt,cdr3_aa
.,TRBV20-1,TRBJ1-2,TRBD1,TGCAGTGCTTATACAGGGGATGGCTACACCTTC,CSAYTGDGYTF
.,TRBV19,TRBJ1-5,.,TGTGCCAGTAGCACAGGACGGCCCCAGCATTTT,CASSTGRPQHF
few,TRBV2,TRBJ1-5,TRBD1,TGTGCCAGCAGTGTGGGACAGGACAATCAGCCCCAGCATTTT,CASSVGQDNQPQHF
.,TRBV7-9,TRBJ2-7,TRBD1,TGTGCCAGCGGAACCGGGACAGCCTACGAGCAGTACTTC,CASGTGTAYEQYF
.,TRBV20-1,TRBJ2-7,.,TGCAGTGCTACCGAGGGATACGAGCAGTACTTC,CSATEGYEQYF
.,TRBV24-1,TRBJ2-3,TRBD1,TGTGCCACCAGTGATCGCACCGGGACAGTAATTGGGGAACCTAGCACAGATACGCAGTATTTT,CATSDRTGTVIGEPSTDTQYF
.,TRBV27,TRBJ2-3,TRBD2,TGTGCCAGCAGACCCGGGGGGGGCGGAGATACGCAGTATTTT,CASRPGGGGDTQYF
once,TRBV15,TRBJ1-2,.,TGTGCCACCAGCAGAAATATACAGGGTTCTGGCTACACCTTC,CATSRNIQGSGYTF
.,TRBV30,TRBJ2-1,.,TGTGCCTGGAGTGTACTTACAGGGATTACCTACAATGAGCAGTTCTTC,CAWSVLTGITYNEQFF
.,TRBV7-9,TRBJ2-3,.,TGTGCCAGCGGCATCGACACAGATACGCAGTATTTT,CASGIDTDTQYF
once,TRBV5-1,TRBJ1-1,.,TGCGCCAGCAGCTTGTGGGCGGGCATGAACACTGAAGCTTTCTTT,CASSLWAGMNTEAFF
.,TRBV5-1,TRBJ1-2,.,TGCGCCAGCAGCCCCGGGGGGGAATGGATCTACTATGGCTACACCTTC,CASSPGGEWIYYGYTF
.,TRBV19,TRBJ1-1,TRBD1,TGTGCCAGTAGCCAAAGGGGGCTTGGCACTGAAGCTTTCTTT,CASSQRGLGTEAFF
.,TRBV11-3,TRBJ2-4,.,TGTGCCAGCAGCTTCCTCCAGGGAGGCGGATCGGCCAAAAACATTCAGTACTTC,CASSFLQGGGSAKNIQYF
.,TRBV6-2/TRBV6-3,TRBJ2-1,TRBD2,TGTGCCAGCAGTTACAAACGGACTAGAAATGAGCAGTTCTTC,CASSYKRTRNEQFF
.,TRBV2,TRBJ1-4,.,TGTGCCAGCAAGGGGGACCTCCACAGGGCTCCGTTTTTT,CASKGDLHRAPFF
.,TRBV25-1,TRBJ1-4,TRBD1,TGTGCCAGCAGTGACCCGACAGGGGTGGATGAAAAACTGTTTTTT,CASSDPTGVDEKLFF
.,TRBV24-1,TRBJ2-1,TRBD1,TGTGCCACCAGTGATCTGACAGGGAACAATGAGCAGTTCTTC,CATSDLTGNNEQFF
.,TRBV15,TRBJ2-6,.,TGTGCCACCAGCCCCCGGAGCGTCTCTGGGGCCAACGTCCTGACTTTC,CATSPRSVSGANVLTF
.,TRBV30,TRBJ1-5,TRBD1,TGTGCCATGGAGCACAGGGGCATAGTGGGCAATCAGCCCCAGCATTTT,CAMEHRGIVGNQPQHF
.,TRBV29-1,TRBJ1-2,.,TGCAGCGTTGATATAGGGGGACCGATATATGGCTACACCTTC,CSVDIGGPIYGYTF
once,TRBV5-1,TRBJ2-3,.,TGCGCCAGCAGCTTGCCGGAGGACAGCACAGATACGCAGTATTTT,CASSLPEDSTDTQYF
.,TRBV4-1,TRBJ2-7,TRBD2,TGCGCCAGCAGCCACCTAGCGGAGAGCTACGAGCAGTACTTC,CASSHLAESYEQYF
.,TRBV29-1,TRBJ1-3,.,TGCAGCGTTTCCACAGGCCTAGCTGGAAACACCATATATTTT,CSVSTGLAGNTIYF
.,TRBV5-1,TRBJ1-1,TRBD1,TGCGCCAGCAGCCTTCCGGGACAGCGGAACACTGAAGCTTTCTTT,CASSLPGQRNTEAFF
.,TRBV5-5,TRBJ2-2,.,TGTGCCAGCAGCCTAGCTATGGGGACCGGGGAGCTGTTTTTT,CASSLAMGTGELFF
.,TRBV12-5,TRBJ2-1,TRBD2,TGTGCTAGTGGTTTACGACTAGCGGGGGACAATGAGCAGTTCTTC,CASGLRLAGDNEQFF
few,TRBV11-3,TRBJ1-2,.,TGTGCCAGCAGCTTAGGCTCAGACTATGGCTACACCTTC,CASSLGSDYGYTF
.,TRBV2,TRBJ2-5,TRBD1,TGTGCCACCCAGAGGGACAGACAAGAGACCCAGTACTTC,CATQRDRQETQYF
.,TRBV5-8,TRBJ1-5,.,TGTGCCAGCAGCTTTGGGAGGAGTTCCTGGCAGCCCCAGCATTTT,CASSFGRSSWQPQHF
once,TRBV7-9,TRBJ1-2,.,TGTGCCAGCAGCTTAGACGCAGGGAAACACTATGGCTACACCTTC,CASSLDAGKHYGYTF
.,TRBV4-2,TRBJ2-3,.,TGTGCCAGCAGCTTGCAGGGGCCCGTAGATACGCAGTATTTT,CASSLQGPVDTQYF
.,TRBV11-2,TRBJ2-7,.,TGTGCCAGCAGCTTACCCTTTCGGGAGCAGTACTTC,CASSLPFREQYF
.,TRBV6-2/TRBV6-3,TRBJ2-7,.,TGTGCCAGCAGCCAACCCGTGGGCAACACCTACGAGCAGTACTTC,CASSQPVGNTYEQYF
once,TRBV4-1,TRBJ2-5,TRBD1,TGCGCCAGCAGCCAGGGGACAGGGGGTTTCCAGTACTTC,CASSQGTGGFQYF
once,TRBV11-3,TRBJ1-1,.,TGTGCCAGCAGCTTCACAGTAAACACTGAAGCTTTCTTT,CASSFTVNTEAFF
.,TRBV6-5,TRBJ1-1,TRBD1,TGTGCCAGCAGTTCCCTCGGACAGGGAGGCACTGAAGCTTTCTTT,CASSSLGQGGTEAFF
.,TRBV5-5,TRBJ1-1,.,TGTGCCAGCAGCTCCGAGTTTACAGTGAACACTGAAGCTTTCTTT,CASSSEFTVNTEAFF
.,TRBV6-1,TRBJ1-2,.,TGTGCCAGCAGTGAAGGGACGGGGGGGCTCCCTGGCTACACCTTC,CASSEGTGGLPGYTF
.,TRBV23-1,TRBJ2-7,TRBD2,TGCGCCAGCAGTCAGGGAGGGGACGAGCAGTACTTC,CASSQGGDEQYF
.,TRBV2,TRBJ2-1,TRBD2,TGTGCCAGCAGTGGGACTAGCGGGAACTCCTACAATGAGCAGTTCTTC,CASSGTSGNSYNEQFF
once,TRBV20-1,TRBJ2-5,.,TGCAGTGGTGGGAGATCGGAGACCCAGTACTTC,CSGGRSETQYF
.,TRBV19,TRBJ1-1,.,TGTGCCAGTAGTATGGTCGGGGAGGTGGGCACTGAAGCTTTCTTT,CASSMVGEVGTEAFF
.,TRBV29-1,TRBJ1-2,.,TGCAGCGTTCCCCCCGGTTCCGTTGCAGGGGCAAGCTCGATACGAATGGACTATGGCTACACCTTC,CSVPPGSVAGASSIRMDYGYTF
.,TRBV6-5,TRBJ2-3,.,TGTGCCAGCAGAAGGGGCCCGGATACGCAGTATTTT,CASRRGPDTQYF
.,TRBV24-1,TRBJ2-1,.,TGTGCCACCCAAGAGGACAGCTACAATGAGCAGTTCTTC,CATQEDSYNEQFF
.,TRBV11-2,TRBJ1-1,.,TGTGCCAGCAGCTTAAATCTGGGGGGTACCACGGCTTTCTTT,CASSLNLGGTTAFF
.,TRBV7-9,TRBJ2-2,.,TGTGCCAGCAGCTTAGCGGGACTTTTGAACACCGGGGAGCTGTTTTTT,CASSLAGLLNTGELFF
once,TRBV12-3/TRBV12-4,TRBJ2-1,TRBD2,TGTGCCAGCAGTCCCCTAGCGGGAGTACAGTTCTTC,CASSPLAGVQFF
.,TRBV10-3,TRBJ2-5,TRBD1,TGTGCCATCAGTGTTGGAGACAGGGCACAAGAGACCCAGTACTTC,CAISVGDRAQETQYF
.,TRBV3-1/TRBV3-2,TRBJ1-4,TRBD1,TGTGCCAGCAGCCCACGACAGGGGGCGCTTTCTAATGAAAAACTGTTTTTT,CASSPRQGALSNEKLFF
.,TRBV6-5,TRBJ2-7,.,TGTGCCAGCAGCTTGACAGAATCCTACGAGCAGTACTTC,CASSLTESYEQYF
.,TRBV28,TRBJ1-5,.,TGTGCCAGCAGCCGGGGGCCCCAGCATTTT,CASSRGPQHF
.,TRBV2,TRBJ2-1,TRBD2,TGTGCCAGCAGCGCCTGGGACTACCGCAAGTTCTTC,CASSAWDYRKFF
.,TRBV7-8,TRBJ2-5,TRBD1,TGTGCCAGCAGCCTCTCATCGGACAGGGCGGAGACCCAGTACTTC,CASSLSSDRAETQYF
once,TRBV7-3,TRBJ2-7,.,TGTGCCAGCAGCTTATACGGGACTTCTCGGGAGCAGTACTTC,CASSLYGTSREQYF